A single sample gave rise to the 6 T cell receptor beta chains below, sequenced in a study of blood T cell repertoires in COVID-19. Measured with immunoSEQ multiplex PCR; TCRdb has only the in-frame clones, and not every one. The table shows roughly 350,000 clones, with about 88% occurring only once. The sample comprised peripheral blood. The receptors here all came from a woman aged 65 to 85 with COVID-19, enrolled during active disease.

This sequence joins TRBV19 and TRBJ1-2, with a possible D match to TRBD1 (5 bases). The V and J ends lost 6 bases and 4 bases respectively, with 15 bases between them. Germline loops: CDR1 LNHDA, CDR2 SQIVND (reference sequence). This CDR3 has 14 residues. CDR3 bases: TGTGCCAGTAGAGGCGGGGCAGGTGCCTATGGCTACACCTTC. It specifies CASRGGAGAYGYTF.

The chain has TRBV29-1 and TRBJ1-2, with 9 bases aligning to TRBD1. CDR1 SQVTM and CDR2 ANQGSEA come from the germline V gene. CDR3 length: 12 amino acids. With V trimmed by 5 bases and J by 7 bases, 5 bases remained unmatched. The DNA for the CDR3 is TGCAGCGTTTCCACAGGGGGCCTTGGCTACACCTTC. Amino acid sequence: CSVSTGGLGYTF.

This clone is a singleton in its sample. The chain links TRBV27 to TRBJ2-3, with 10 bases fitting TRBD2. Germline values: CDR1 MNHEY, CDR2 SMNVEV (reference sequence). The V segment lost 5 bases and the J segment 2 bases; nucleotides outside the gene matches: 13. This CDR3 is built from 18 residues. The CDR3 bases are TGTGCCAGCAGTCTACGGTGGGCTAGCGGGGGTCACACAGATACGCAGTATTTT. As protein: CASSLRWASGGHTDTQYF.

The chain joins TRBV6-5 to TRBJ2-1, with 7 bases fitting TRBD1. This CDR3 spans 13 amino acids. Germline lookup yields CDR1 MNHEY and CDR2 SVGAGI. V lost 3 bases, J lost 8 bases, and 4 bases stayed unmatched. As DNA, the CDR3 is TGTGCCAGCAGTTATTACAGGGGCGATGAGCAGTTCTTC. This translates into CASSYYRGDEQFF.

The V and J genes are TRBV5-1 and TRBJ1-2; 12 bases are shared with TRBD1. Trimming removed 6 bases from V and 8 bases from J; junction bases left unmatched: 14. Germline lookup yields CDR1 SGHRS and CDR2 YFSETQ. CDR3 size: 16 residues. CDR3: CASTWGTGGGQAGYTF. The DNA for the CDR3 is TGCGCCAGCACCTGGGGGACAGGGGGCGGACAAGCCGGCTACACCTTC.

This chain connects TRBV25-1 to TRBJ1-1; TRBD1 might be the D (6 bases). Per germline, CDR1 MGHDK and CDR2 SYGVNS. The CDR3 runs 16 residues. The germline V and J ends were trimmed by 1 base and 5 bases, with 17 bases remaining between them. This CDR3 reads CASSESWGGRGTEAFF. In DNA, the CDR3 is TGTGCCAGCAGTGAATCCTGGGGGGGCCGGGGTACTGAAGCTTTCTTT.